Given below is one TCR beta chain in context. Its matching antigen is unknown. Germline V CDR1 and CDR2: MDHEN, SYDVKM. Trimming took 7 bases from V and 1 from J, leaving 11 bases between them. The CDR3 loop spans 15 amino acids. The data are from a study of T cells after yellow fever vaccination. Broader study findings: Among primary-vaccination clones, most reappeared after the booster, at just under 98% for CD4 and 85% to 90% for CD8. The secondary response peaked faster, at day 5 versus 15, but was weaker.

A 5'RACE template-switching step, the method used to make TCR cDNA, added a universal primer site and UMIs. Each CDR3 protein gets one entry after TCRdb re-called the 5' RACE reads with MiXCR. The repertoire holds under 250,000 distinct CDR3 sequences, 6.9% seen once, with 0.85% in the top ten. This TCR was sampled from a man aged 30-40 years who received the YFV17D yellow fever vaccine. The gene calls are TRBV28 and TRBJ1-6; no clear D. Specimen: CD4+ T cells sorted from PBMCs, collected 15 days after the yellow fever booster vaccination. CDR3 sequence: CASTEIESYNSPLHF. The CDR3, as DNA: TGTGCCAGCACCGAGATTGAGTCCTATAATTCACCCCTCCACTTT.